The clone carrying this T cell receptor (beta chain) was counted between two and nine times. Its specificity is not known. V was clipped by 2 bases and J by 4 bases, with 9 bases between them. Looked up from germline, CDR1 is KGHSH and CDR2 is LQKENI. This CDR3 is 14 amino acids long. This sample stems from a study of identical twins. Study findings and constraints: Analyses of zero insertions could be partly confounded by invariant MAIT and iNKT cells.

Every one of the donors was a healthy Caucasian. TCRdb reanalysed the 5' RACE reads using MiXCR and keeps one entry per CDR3 protein. The sample lists under 300,000 distinct CDR3 sequences; roughly 13% were seen once. These data were also filed under a second study, of yellow fever vaccine responses in identical twins.

This rearrangement joins TRBV18 to TRBJ2-1, with D unresolved. The TCR comes from a woman aged 18 to 35 in good health. The sequenced sample consisted of memory (CD45RO+) T cells sorted from blood. CDR3: CASSPSDGYNEQFF. For the CDR3, the DNA is TGTGCCAGCTCACCATCGGACGGATACAATGAGCAGTTCTTC.